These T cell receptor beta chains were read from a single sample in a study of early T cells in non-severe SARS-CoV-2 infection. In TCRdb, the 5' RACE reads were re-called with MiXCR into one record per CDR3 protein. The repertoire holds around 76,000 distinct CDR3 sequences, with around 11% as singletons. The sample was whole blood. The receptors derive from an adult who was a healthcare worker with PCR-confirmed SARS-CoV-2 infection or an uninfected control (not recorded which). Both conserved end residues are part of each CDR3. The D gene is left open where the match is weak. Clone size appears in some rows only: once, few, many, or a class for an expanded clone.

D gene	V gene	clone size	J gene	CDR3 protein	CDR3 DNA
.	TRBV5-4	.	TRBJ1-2	CASSFGDSLYGYTF	TGTGCCAGCAGCTTCGGTGACAGCCTCTATGGCTACACCTTC
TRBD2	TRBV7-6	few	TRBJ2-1	CASSLEASGGLEQFF	TGTGCCAGCAGCTTAGAGGCTAGCGGGGGTTTGGAGCAGTTCTTC
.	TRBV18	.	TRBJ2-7	CASSPYGTQEDKQYF	TGTGCCAGCTCACCTTACGGGACACAGGAGGATAAGCAGTACTTC
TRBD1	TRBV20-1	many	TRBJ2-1	CSAQGGQGDPNEQFF	TGCAGTGCTCAAGGGGGACAGGGAGATCCCAATGAGCAGTTCTTC
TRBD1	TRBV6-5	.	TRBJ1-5	CASSPDRGSNQPQHF	TGTGCCAGCAGCCCGGACAGGGGCAGCAATCAGCCCCAGCATTTT
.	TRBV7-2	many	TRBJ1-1	CASSLAGTGPNTEAFF	TGTGCCAGCAGCTTAGCAGGTACGGGGCCGAACACTGAAGCTTTCTTT
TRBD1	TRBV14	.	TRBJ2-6	CASSQGDRADGANVLTF	TGTGCCAGCAGCCAAGGGGACAGGGCGGATGGGGCCAACGTCCTGACTTTC
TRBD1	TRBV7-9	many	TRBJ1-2	CASSLAGTGLGYTF	TGTGCCAGCAGCTTAGCTGGGACAGGACTGGGCTACACCTTC
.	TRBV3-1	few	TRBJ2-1	CASSQDSGASSYNEQFF	TGTGCCAGCAGCCAAGATTCAGGGGCCAGCTCCTACAATGAGCAGTTCTTC
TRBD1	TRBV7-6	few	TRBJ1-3	CASSQGQGRTIYF	TGTGCCAGCAGCCAGGGACAGGGCCGCACCATATATTTT
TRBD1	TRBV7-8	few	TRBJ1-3	CASSITGAGNTIYF	TGTGCCAGCAGCATAACAGGGGCTGGAAACACCATATATTTT
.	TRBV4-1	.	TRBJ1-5	CASSQVGVGDQPQHF	TGCGCCAGCAGCCAAGTTGGGGTTGGTGATCAGCCCCAGCATTTT
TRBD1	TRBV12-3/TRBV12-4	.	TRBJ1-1	CASSFQGAHGTEAFF	TGTGCCAGCAGTTTTCAGGGGGCGCATGGCACTGAAGCTTTCTTT
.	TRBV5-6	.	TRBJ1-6	CASSPRGGGNSPLHF	TGTGCCAGCAGCCCCCGAGGGGGTGGCAATTCACCCCTCCACTTT
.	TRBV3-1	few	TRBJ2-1	CASSPQDLGEQFF	TGTGCCAGCAGCCCTCAGGACTTAGGGGAGCAGTTCTTC
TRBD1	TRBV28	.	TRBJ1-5	CASIVYGRQGSQPQHF	TGTGCCAGTATAGTTTATGGGAGACAGGGATCTCAGCCCCAGCATTTT
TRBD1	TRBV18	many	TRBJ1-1	CASSPSRAGGSTEAFF	TGTGCCAGCTCACCATCCCGGGCAGGGGGCAGCACTGAAGCTTTCTTT
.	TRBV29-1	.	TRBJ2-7	CSVGTTYEQYF	TGCAGCGTTGGGACTACCTACGAGCAGTACTTC
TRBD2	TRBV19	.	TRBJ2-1	CASTPGVAGDNEQFF	TGTGCCAGTACCCCGGGAGTGGCGGGGGACAATGAGCAGTTCTTC
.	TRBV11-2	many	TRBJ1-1	CASSLDVADTEAFF	TGTGCCAGCAGCTTAGATGTGGCGGACACTGAAGCTTTCTTT
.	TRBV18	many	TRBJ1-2	CASSPAGAYGYTF	TGTGCCAGCTCACCAGCGGGCGCCTATGGCTACACCTTC
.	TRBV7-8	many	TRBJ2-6	CASSLVWGAGANVLTF	TGTGCCAGCAGCTTAGTGTGGGGTGCTGGGGCCAACGTCCTGACTTTC
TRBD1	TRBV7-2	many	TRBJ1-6	CASSADRGPIPLHF	TGTGCCAGCAGCGCCGACAGGGGGCCGATACCCCTCCACTTT
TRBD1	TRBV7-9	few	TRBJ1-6	CASSHGDREDSPLHF	TGTGCCAGCAGCCATGGGGACAGGGAGGATTCACCCCTCCACTTT
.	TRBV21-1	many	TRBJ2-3	CASGGGTGASTDTQYF	TGTGCCAGCGGGGGAGGGACAGGGGCTAGCACAGATACGCAGTATTTT
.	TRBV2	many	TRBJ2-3	CASSDQVTDTQYF	TGTGCCAGCAGTGACCAAGTAACAGATACGCAGTATTTT
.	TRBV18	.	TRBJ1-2	CASSPNLEADYGYTF	TGTGCCAGCTCACCTAACTTAGAGGCAGACTATGGCTACACCTTC
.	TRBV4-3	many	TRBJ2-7	CASSQDPNRGPYEQYF	TGCGCCAGCAGCCAAGACCCCAACAGAGGCCCCTACGAGCAGTACTTC
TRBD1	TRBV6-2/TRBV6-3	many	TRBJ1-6	CASSSFRDRNNSPLHF	TGTGCCAGCAGTTCTTTCCGGGACAGGAACAATTCACCCCTCCACTTT
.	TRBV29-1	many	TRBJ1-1	CSGRQPGGTEAFF	TGCAGCGGAAGACAGCCCGGGGGCACTGAAGCTTTCTTT
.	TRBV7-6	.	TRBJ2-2	CASSSFSGANTGELFF	TGTGCCAGCAGCTCGTTCTCAGGGGCGAACACCGGGGAGCTGTTTTTT
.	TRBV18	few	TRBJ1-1	CASSSDRIGTEAFF	TGTGCCAGCTCGAGCGACAGGATTGGGACTGAAGCTTTCTTT
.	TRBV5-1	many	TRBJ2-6	CASSLGSAVISGANVLTF	TGCGCCAGCAGCTTGGGAAGCGCAGTAATCTCTGGGGCCAACGTCCTGACTTTC
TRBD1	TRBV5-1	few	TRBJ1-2	CASNLGQNENGYTF	TGCGCCAGCAACCTGGGACAGAACGAAAATGGCTACACCTTC
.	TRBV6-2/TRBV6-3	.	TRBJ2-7	CASSFPGRYEQYF	TGTGCCAGCAGTTTCCCAGGGCGGTACGAGCAGTACTTC
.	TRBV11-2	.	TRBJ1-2	CASSLAGAAYGYTF	TGTGCCAGCAGCTTAGCTGGGGCTGCGTATGGCTACACCTTC
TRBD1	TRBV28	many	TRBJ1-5	CASAGQSNQPQHF	TGTGCCAGCGCGGGACAGAGCAATCAGCCCCAGCATTTT
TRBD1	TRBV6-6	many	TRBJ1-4	CASSYSTGNEKLFF	TGTGCCAGCAGTTACTCGACAGGGAATGAAAAACTGTTTTTT
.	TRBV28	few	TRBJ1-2	CASSSTGDTGGYGYTF	TGTGCCAGCAGCTCCACCGGGGACACCGGAGGCTATGGCTACACCTTC
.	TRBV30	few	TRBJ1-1	CAWSFERVAFF	TGTGCCTGGAGTTTTGAGAGGGTGGCTTTCTTT
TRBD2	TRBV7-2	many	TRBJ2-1	CASSPTILGLAGGNEQFF	TGTGCCAGCAGCCCCACTATCCTGGGACTAGCGGGGGGGAATGAGCAGTTCTTC